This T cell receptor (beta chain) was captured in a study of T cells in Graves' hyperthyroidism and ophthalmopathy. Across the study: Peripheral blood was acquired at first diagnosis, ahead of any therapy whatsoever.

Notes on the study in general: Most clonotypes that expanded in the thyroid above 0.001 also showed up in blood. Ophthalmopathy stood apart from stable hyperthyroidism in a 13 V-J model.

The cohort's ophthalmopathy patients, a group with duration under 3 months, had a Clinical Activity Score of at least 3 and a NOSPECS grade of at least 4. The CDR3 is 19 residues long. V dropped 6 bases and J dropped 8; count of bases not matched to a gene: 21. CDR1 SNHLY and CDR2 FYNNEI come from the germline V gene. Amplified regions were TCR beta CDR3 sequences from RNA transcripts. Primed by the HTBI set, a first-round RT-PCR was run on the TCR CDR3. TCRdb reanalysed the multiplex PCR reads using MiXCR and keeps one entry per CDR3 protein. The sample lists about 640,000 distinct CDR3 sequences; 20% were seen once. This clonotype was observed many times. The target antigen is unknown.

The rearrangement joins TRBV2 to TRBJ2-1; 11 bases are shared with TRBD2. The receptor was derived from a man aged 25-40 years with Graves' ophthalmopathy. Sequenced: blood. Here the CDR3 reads CASRRGGVITSSGRHEQFF. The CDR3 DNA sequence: TGTGCCAGCAGGAGGGGAGGAGTAATAACCTCTAGCGGGAGGCATGAGCAGTTCTTC.